Included here is one T cell receptor (beta chain) sequence, with context. The source of the sample is a study of blood T cell repertoires in COVID-19. About the research overall: Donors in the United States, Italy and Spain gave samples during acute or convalescent COVID-19. T cells, B-cell-depleted T cells, or PBMCs supplied cDNA or gDNA.

A Seattle source enrolled patients during active infection and followed them longitudinally. V was pared by 0 bases and J by 1 base, with 9 bases between. The CDR3 spans 16 residues. The V gene's germline CDR1 is LGHNA and CDR2 YSLEER. Per the original methods: Amplification of reference gene primers provided the estimated nucleated cell counts. TCRdb's copy holds only in-frame clones and misses some; the assay was immunoSEQ multiplex PCR. V and J calls and clone size are copied from that table; D and trimming were computed from the DNA. The data show roughly 120,000 clones, 90% seen once. This sequence joins TRBV4-3 and TRBJ1-4, with D maybe TRBD1 (5 bases). The sequence derives from a woman in her sixties with COVID-19, enrolled during active disease. The sequenced material came from peripheral blood. The CDR3 DNA reads TGCGCCAGCAGCCAAGATTGGGGGGGAACTAATGAAAAACTGTTTTTT. Its protein is CASSQDWGGTNEKLFF.